The 5 T cell receptor beta chains presented below share a single source sample, sequenced in a study of cytomegalovirus exposure and HLA in healthy donors. PCR used 60 Vbeta primers and 13 Jbeta primers. Produced via immunoSEQ multiplex PCR; TCRdb's table is partial and in-frame only. The sample has roughly 170,000 clones, approximately 81% seen once. The sequenced material came from PBMCs. These TCRs come from a male donor in good health and CMV-seronegative.

This chain connects TRBV7-6 to TRBJ1-2, with 8 bases identical to TRBD1. The germline gives CDR1 SGHVS, CDR2 FNYEAQ. The ends lost 5 bases at V and 4 bases at J; junction bases unmatched: 3. This CDR3 has 13 residues. CDR3 bases: TGTGCCAGCAGCAAAGGACAGGGCTATGGCTACACCTTC. It yields the protein CASSKGQGYGYTF.

The chain combines TRBV27 with TRBJ1-1; 11 bases are a match to TRBD1. The germline V gene encodes CDR1 MNHEY and CDR2 SMNVEV (reference sequence). This CDR3 has 15 residues. The V and J ends lost 4 bases and 2 bases, in that order; junction bases with no gene match: 3. This CDR3 is CASSSGTGGNTEAFF. The CDR3 bases are TGTGCCAGCAGTTCCGGGACAGGGGGAAACACTGAAGCTTTCTTT.

This chain links TRBV27 with TRBJ1-2; the match to TRBD1 covers 7 bases. The V gene end was trimmed by 4 bases and the J gene end by 2 bases; junction bases not matched to a gene: 16. The CDR3 spans 18 residues. CDR1 and CDR2 from the germline V gene are MNHEY and SMNVEV (reference sequence). CDR3 sequence (DNA): TGTGCCAGCAGTTACCGACAGGGCGAGAACACCGGAAACTATGGCTACACCTTC. Translation: CASSYRQGENTGNYGYTF.

The chain uses TRBV30 and TRBJ1-1; D is possibly TRBD1 (5 bases). The CDR3 loop spans 11 amino acids. Germline CDR1 GTSNPN, CDR2 SVGIG (reference sequence). V lost 5 bases and J 3 bases, leaving 7 bases between the germline ends. CDR3 in DNA: TGTGCCTGGGGGGCGGACACTGAAGCTTTCTTT. It is translated as CAWGADTEAFF.

The chain employs TRBV27 and TRBJ2-3; no clear D gene. The germline gives CDR1 MNHEY, CDR2 SMNVEV (reference sequence). V was shortened by 2 bases and J by 6 bases, with 6 bases between the two germline ends. The CDR3 is 12 residues long. This CDR3 reads CASSLVGDTQYF. The CDR3 coding sequence is TGTGCCAGCAGTTTAGTCGGGGATACGCAGTATTTT.